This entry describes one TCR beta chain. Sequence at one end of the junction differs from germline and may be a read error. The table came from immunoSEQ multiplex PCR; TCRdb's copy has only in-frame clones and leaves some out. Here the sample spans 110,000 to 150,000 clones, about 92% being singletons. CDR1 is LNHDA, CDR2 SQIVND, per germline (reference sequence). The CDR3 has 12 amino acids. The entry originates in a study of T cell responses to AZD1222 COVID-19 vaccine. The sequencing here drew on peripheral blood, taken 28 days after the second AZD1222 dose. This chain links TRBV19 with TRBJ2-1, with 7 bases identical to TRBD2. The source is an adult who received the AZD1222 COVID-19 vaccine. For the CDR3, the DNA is TGTGCCAGTTCGGTAGCGGGCTTTCCGGGGATCTTC. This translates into CASSVAGFPGIF.